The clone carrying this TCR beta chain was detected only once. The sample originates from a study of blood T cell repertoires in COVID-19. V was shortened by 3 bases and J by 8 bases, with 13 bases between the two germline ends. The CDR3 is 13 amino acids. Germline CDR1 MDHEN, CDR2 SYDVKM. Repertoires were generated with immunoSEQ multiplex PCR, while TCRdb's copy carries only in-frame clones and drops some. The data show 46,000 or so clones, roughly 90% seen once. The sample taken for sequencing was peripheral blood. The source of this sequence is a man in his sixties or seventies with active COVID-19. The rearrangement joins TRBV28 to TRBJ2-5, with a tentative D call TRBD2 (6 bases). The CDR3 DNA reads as TGTGCCAGCAGTTTGGGTTGGAGGGCAACCCAGTACTTC. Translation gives CASSLGWRATQYF.